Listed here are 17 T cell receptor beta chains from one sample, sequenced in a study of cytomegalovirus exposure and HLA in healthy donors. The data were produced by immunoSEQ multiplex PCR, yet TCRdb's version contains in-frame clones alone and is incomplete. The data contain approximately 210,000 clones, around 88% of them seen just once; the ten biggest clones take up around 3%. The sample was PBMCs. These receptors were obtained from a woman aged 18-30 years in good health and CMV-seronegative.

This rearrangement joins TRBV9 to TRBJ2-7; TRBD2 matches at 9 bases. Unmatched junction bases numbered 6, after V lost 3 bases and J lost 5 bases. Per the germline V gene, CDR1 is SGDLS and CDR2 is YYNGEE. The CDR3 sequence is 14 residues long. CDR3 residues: CASSERTSANEQYF. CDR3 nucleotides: TGTGCCAGCAGCGAACGGACTAGCGCCAACGAGCAGTACTTC.

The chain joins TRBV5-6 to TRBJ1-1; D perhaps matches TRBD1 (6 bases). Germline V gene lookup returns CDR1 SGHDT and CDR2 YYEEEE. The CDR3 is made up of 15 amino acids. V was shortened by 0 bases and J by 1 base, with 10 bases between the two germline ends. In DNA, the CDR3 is TGTGCCAGCAGCTTGGGTGGCAGGGGGAACACTGAAGCTTTCTTT. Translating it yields CASSLGGRGNTEAFF.

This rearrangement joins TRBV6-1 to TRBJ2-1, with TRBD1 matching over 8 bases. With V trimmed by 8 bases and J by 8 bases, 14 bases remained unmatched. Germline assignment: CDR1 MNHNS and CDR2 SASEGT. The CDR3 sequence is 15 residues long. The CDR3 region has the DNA TGTGCCAGCGGGTTAGAAGACAGGGGCTGGGATGAGCAGTTCTTC. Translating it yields CASGLEDRGWDEQFF.

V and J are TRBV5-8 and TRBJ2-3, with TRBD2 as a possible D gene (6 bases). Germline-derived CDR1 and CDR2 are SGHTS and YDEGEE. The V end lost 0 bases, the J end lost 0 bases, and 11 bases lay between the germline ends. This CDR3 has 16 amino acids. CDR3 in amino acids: CASSLGAGLSTDTQYF. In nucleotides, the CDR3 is TGTGCCAGCAGCTTGGGCGCGGGGCTCAGCACAGATACGCAGTATTTT.

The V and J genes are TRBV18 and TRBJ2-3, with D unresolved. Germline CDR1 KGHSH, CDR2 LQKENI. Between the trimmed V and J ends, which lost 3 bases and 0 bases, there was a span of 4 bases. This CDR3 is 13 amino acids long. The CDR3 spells CASSPLSTDTQYF. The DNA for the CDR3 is TGTGCCAGCTCACCCCTCAGCACAGATACGCAGTATTTT. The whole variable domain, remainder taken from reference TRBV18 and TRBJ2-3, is NAGVMQNPRHLVRRRGQEARLRCSPMKGHSHVYWYRQLPEEGLKFMVYLQKENIIDESGMPKERFSAEFPKEGPSILRIQQVVRGDSAAYFCASSPLSTDTQYFGPGTRLTVL.

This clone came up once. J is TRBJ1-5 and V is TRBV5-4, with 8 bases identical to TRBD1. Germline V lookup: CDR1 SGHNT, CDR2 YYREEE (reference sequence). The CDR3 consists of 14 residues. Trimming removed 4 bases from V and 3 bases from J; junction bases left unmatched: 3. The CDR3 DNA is TGTGCCAGCAGCCCGGGACAGGACAATCAGCCCCAGCATTTT. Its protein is CASSPGQDNQPQHF.

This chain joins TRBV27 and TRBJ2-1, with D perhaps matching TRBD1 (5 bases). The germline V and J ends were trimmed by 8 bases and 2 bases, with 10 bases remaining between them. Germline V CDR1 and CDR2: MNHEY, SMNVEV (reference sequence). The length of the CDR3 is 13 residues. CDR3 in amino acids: CASGKGPYNEQFF. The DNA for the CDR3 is TGTGCCAGCGGTAAGGGGCCCTACAATGAGCAGTTCTTC.

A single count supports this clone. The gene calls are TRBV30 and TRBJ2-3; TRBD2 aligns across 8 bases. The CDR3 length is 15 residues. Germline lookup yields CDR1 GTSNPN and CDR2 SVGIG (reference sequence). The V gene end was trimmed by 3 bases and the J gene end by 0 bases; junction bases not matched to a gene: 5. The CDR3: CAWSQPSGSTDTQYF. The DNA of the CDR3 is TGTGCCTGGAGCCAACCTAGCGGGAGCACAGATACGCAGTATTTT.

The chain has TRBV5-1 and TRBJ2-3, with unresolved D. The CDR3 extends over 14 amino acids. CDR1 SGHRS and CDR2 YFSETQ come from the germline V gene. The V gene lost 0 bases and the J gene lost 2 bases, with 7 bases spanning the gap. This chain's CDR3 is CASSLDGPTDTQYF. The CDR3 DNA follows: TGCGCCAGCAGCTTGGATGGCCCCACAGATACGCAGTATTTT.

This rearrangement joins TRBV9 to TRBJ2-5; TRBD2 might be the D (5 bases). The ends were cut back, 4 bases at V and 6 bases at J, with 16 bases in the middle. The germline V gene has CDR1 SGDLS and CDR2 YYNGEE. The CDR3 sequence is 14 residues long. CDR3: CASSPGLIQKTQYF. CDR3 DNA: TGTGCCAGCAGCCCAGGACTGATCCAGAAGACCCAGTACTTC.

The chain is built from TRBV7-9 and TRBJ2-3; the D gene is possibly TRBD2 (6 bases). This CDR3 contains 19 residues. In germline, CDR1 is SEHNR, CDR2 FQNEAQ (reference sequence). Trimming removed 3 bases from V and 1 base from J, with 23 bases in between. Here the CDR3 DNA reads TGTGCCAGCAGCTTTAATGAGTTGGGTGCCGGCGGGGGCACAGATACGCAGTATTTT. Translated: CASSFNELGAGGGTDTQYF.

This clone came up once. The CDR3 DNA follows: TGTGCCAGCAGCCTCGTTGGGACAGACAATGAGCAGTTCTTC. Amino acid sequence: CASSLVGTDNEQFF. This rearrangement joins TRBV7-8 to TRBJ2-1; 7 bases align to TRBD1. CDR1 is SGHVS and CDR2 is FQNEAQ in the germline V gene. The CDR3 totals 14 residues. The V and J ends lost 5 bases and 5 bases, in that order; junction bases with no gene match: 6.

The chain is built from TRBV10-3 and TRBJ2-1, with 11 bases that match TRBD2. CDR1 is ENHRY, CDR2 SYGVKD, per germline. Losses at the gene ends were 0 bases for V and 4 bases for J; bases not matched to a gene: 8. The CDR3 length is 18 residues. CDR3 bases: TGTGCCATCAGTGAGTCTCGTCTTCTAGCGGGAGGATACAATGAGCAGTTCTTC. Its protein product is CAISESRLLAGGYNEQFF.

The CDR3 loop reads CASKSYGTGAGNEQFF. In DNA form, the CDR3 reads TGTGCCAGTAAATCGTACGGGACAGGGGCCGGGAATGAGCAGTTCTTC. This chain links TRBV19 with TRBJ2-1, with TRBD1 matching over 10 bases. The CDR3 consists of 16 residues. From germline, CDR1 is LNHDA and CDR2 SQIVND (reference sequence). With V trimmed by 7 bases and J by 7 bases, 13 bases remained unmatched.

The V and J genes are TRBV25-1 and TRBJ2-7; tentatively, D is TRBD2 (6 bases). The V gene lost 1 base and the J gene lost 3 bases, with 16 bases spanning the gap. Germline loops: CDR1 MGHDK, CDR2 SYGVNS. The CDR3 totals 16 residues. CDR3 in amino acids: CASSEFGTGEIYEQYF. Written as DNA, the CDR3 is TGTGCCAGCAGTGAATTCGGAACGGGAGAAATCTACGAGCAGTACTTC.

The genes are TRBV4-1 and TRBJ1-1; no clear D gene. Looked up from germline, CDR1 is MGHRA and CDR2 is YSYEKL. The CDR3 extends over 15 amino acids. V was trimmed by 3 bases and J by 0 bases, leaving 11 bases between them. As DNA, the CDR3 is TGCGCCAGCAGCCAGAGTATACGGGTGAACACTGAAGCTTTCTTT. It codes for CASSQSIRVNTEAFF.

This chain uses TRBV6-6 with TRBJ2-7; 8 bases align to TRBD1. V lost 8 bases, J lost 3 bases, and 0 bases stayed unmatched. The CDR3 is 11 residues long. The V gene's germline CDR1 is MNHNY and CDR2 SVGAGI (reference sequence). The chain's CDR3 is CASGQGYEQYF. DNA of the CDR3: TGTGCCAGCGGACAGGGCTACGAGCAGTACTTC.